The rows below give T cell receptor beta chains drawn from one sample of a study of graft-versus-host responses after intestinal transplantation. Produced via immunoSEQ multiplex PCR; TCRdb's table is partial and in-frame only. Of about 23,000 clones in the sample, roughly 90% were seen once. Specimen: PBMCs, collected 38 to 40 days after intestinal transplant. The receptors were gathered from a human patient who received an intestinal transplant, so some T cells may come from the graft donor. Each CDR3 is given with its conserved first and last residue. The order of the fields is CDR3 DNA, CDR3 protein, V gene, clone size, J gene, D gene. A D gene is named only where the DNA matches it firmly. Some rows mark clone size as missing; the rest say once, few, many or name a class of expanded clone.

TGTGCCAGCAGTCTATCCGGGACGGGCTCCTACGAGCAGTACTTC	CASSLSGTGSYEQYF	TRBV6-5	-	TRBJ2-7	-
TGTGCCAGCAGTCCTTCTAACTATGGCTACACCTTC	CASSPSNYGYTF	TRBV6-5	-	TRBJ1-2	-
TGTGCCACCACGGACAGGGCTAACTATGGCTACACCTTC	CATTDRANYGYTF	TRBV19	-	TRBJ1-2	TRBD1
TGCGCCAGCATACAGGGGATTGAGCAGTTCTTC	CASIQGIEQFF	TRBV5-1	-	TRBJ2-1	TRBD1
TGTGCCAGCAGCCAAGCGGCAGGGGGCTTCGATGGCTACACCTTC	CASSQAAGGFDGYTF	TRBV14	-	TRBJ1-2	TRBD1
TGTGCCAGCAGCCGTATTGGGCAGGGGGAAGGGGAGACCCAGTACTTC	CASSRIGQGEGETQYF	TRBV28	-	TRBJ2-5	TRBD1
TGTGCCAGCAGCTCGGGACTAGCGGATCTCACCTACGAGCAGTACTTC	CASSSGLADLTYEQYF	TRBV5-4	-	TRBJ2-7	TRBD2
TGTGCCAGTGTTGGGGGCACTGAAGCTTTCTTT	CASVGGTEAFF	TRBV27	-	TRBJ1-1	-
TGTGCCAGCAGCCCCCCCCTTAGGGGAAGGGCCGGGGAGCTGTTTTTT	CASSPPLRGRAGELFF	TRBV4-2	-	TRBJ2-2	-
TGTGCCAGCAGCGTAGGGGCAGATACGCAGTATTTT	CASSVGADTQYF	TRBV9	once	TRBJ2-3	-
TGCGCCAGCAGCGCAAAGGATCGACTAGCGGTTGCCTACGAGCAGTACTTC	CASSAKDRLAVAYEQYF	TRBV4-1	-	TRBJ2-7	TRBD2
TGCGCCAGCAGCTTTGACCGTCTCTCCTACGAGCAGTACTTC	CASSFDRLSYEQYF	TRBV5-1	-	TRBJ2-7	-
TGCGCCAGCAGCCAAGGCTGGGGGTTACTTGGGCAGGGAAGGTGGAAAACTGAAGCTTTCTTT	CASSQGWGLLGQGRWKTEAFF	TRBV4-1	-	TRBJ1-1	-
TGTGCCAGCGGTAACTCAGGGTGGTCCGGGGAGCTGTTTTTT	CASGNSGWSGELFF	TRBV6-5	-	TRBJ2-2	-
TGTGCCAGCAGCCCGGCGGACAAGGTTTACGAGCAGTACTTC	CASSPADKVYEQYF	TRBV11-3	-	TRBJ2-7	-
TGTGCCAGCAGCGCAGGGACCGCCGATGGCTACACCTTC	CASSAGTADGYTF	TRBV7-3	-	TRBJ1-2	-
TGTGCCAGCAGCTCCGGGGGCCGCGAGCAGTACTTC	CASSSGGREQYF	TRBV7-9	-	TRBJ2-7	-
TGTGCCAGCAGCGCCCGGAGGACCGGGGCCAACGTCCTGACTTTC	CASSARRTGANVLTF	TRBV9	-	TRBJ2-6	-
TGTGCCAGCAGTTCGTCGGGGGGCGCGGAGCCCCAGCATTTT	CASSSSGGAEPQHF	TRBV6-1	-	TRBJ1-5	-
TGTGCCAGCAGCTTTTTTTCCGGCCGCGGCTCCTACGAGCAGTACTTC	CASSFFSGRGSYEQYF	TRBV11-2	-	TRBJ2-7	-
TGTGCCAGCAGTCCGGACCGTAGGGAGGACACTGAAGCTTTCTTT	CASSPDRREDTEAFF	TRBV27	-	TRBJ1-1	-
TGTGCCAGTAGCCGACTAGCGGGGTCGAACACCGGGGAGCTGTTTTTT	CASSRLAGSNTGELFF	TRBV19	-	TRBJ2-2	TRBD2
TGTGCCAGCAGCTTAATAGGCAGATACAATGAGCAGTTCTTC	CASSLIGRYNEQFF	TRBV7-3	once	TRBJ2-1	-
TGTGCCAGCAGTAGGGGGAAGGGCTACACCTTC	CASSRGKGYTF	TRBV6-5	-	TRBJ1-2	-
TGTGCCAGCAGTGCCGACAGGGCGGACACTGAAGCTTTCTTT	CASSADRADTEAFF	TRBV2	-	TRBJ1-1	TRBD1
TGTGCCAGCAGCCAGGAGGGGAATACCAATCAGCCCCAGCATTTT	CASSQEGNTNQPQHF	TRBV4-2	-	TRBJ1-5	-
TGTGCCAGCAGCTCCACTAGCGGGAGAATCAATGAGCAGTTCTTC	CASSSTSGRINEQFF	TRBV7-3	few	TRBJ2-1	TRBD2
TGCGCCAGCAGCCAAGTGGCAGGGGGCAGCTACGAGCAGTACTTC	CASSQVAGGSYEQYF	TRBV4-3	-	TRBJ2-7	TRBD1
TGTGCCAGCTCACCACTGCTCGGGGGACAGCCCCAGCATTTT	CASSPLLGGQPQHF	TRBV18	-	TRBJ1-5	-
TGTGCCAGCAGTGAGCCTCATCAGGGGCGTAAAAACAATGAGCAGTTCTTC	CASSEPHQGRKNNEQFF	TRBV25-1	-	TRBJ2-1	-
TGTGCCAGCAGCTACGGAGGGATGAACACTGAAGCTTTCTTT	CASSYGGMNTEAFF	TRBV7-3	-	TRBJ1-1	-
TGCAGCGTTGAAGATCGGGGGGCAATTTGGGAGACCCAGTACTTC	CSVEDRGAIWETQYF	TRBV29-1	-	TRBJ2-5	-
TGTGCCTGGAGTGCCGGCAGGGGGTCTGAAGCTTTCTTT	CAWSAGRGSEAFF	TRBV30	-	TRBJ1-1	TRBD1
TGTGCCAGCAGCGTCGACCCCGGTGAGAGGGGGGGGATGATAGACACTGAAGCTTTCTTT	CASSVDPGERGGMIDTEAFF	TRBV9	-	TRBJ1-1	-
TGTGCCAGCAGTGACTTCAGGTACGAGCAGTACTTC	CASSDFRYEQYF	TRBV2	-	TRBJ2-7	-
TGCGCCAGCAGCTTGGGGCAGAGCGCCTACGAGCAGTACTTC	CASSLGQSAYEQYF	TRBV5-1	once	TRBJ2-7	-
TGTGCCAGCAGCTTCCGGGACTTTACCTACGAGCAGTACTTC	CASSFRDFTYEQYF	TRBV7-2	-	TRBJ2-7	-
TGCGCCAGCAGCCAAGGAACTAGTCCCTCCTACGAGCAGTACTTC	CASSQGTSPSYEQYF	TRBV4-3	once	TRBJ2-7	-
TGTGCCAGCAGCCCCTGGGCCCGGTGGAATGACTACGAGCAGTACTTC	CASSPWARWNDYEQYF	TRBV5-6	-	TRBJ2-7	-
TGTGCCAGCAGTGACCGGGACAGGGGCTTCAATGAGCAGTTCTTC	CASSDRDRGFNEQFF	TRBV2	-	TRBJ2-1	TRBD1
TGTGCCAGCAGCTTAGACGGGCGGAGGGCTGAAGCTTTCTTT	CASSLDGRRAEAFF	TRBV5-4	few	TRBJ1-1	-
TGTGCCAGCAGCTTCCTTGGGGGCGGGGAGCAGTTCTTC	CASSFLGGGEQFF	TRBV5-6	-	TRBJ2-1	-
TGTGCCAGCAGTTTAGGGAGGCGCCAAGAGACCCAGTACTTC	CASSLGRRQETQYF	TRBV27	few	TRBJ2-5	-
TGTGCCAGCAGTTTCACAGGGGCCGGTTCACCCCTCCACTTT	CASSFTGAGSPLHF	TRBV28	-	TRBJ1-6	TRBD1
TGTGCCAGCAGCTTACTCAGGGACTATGGCTACACCTTC	CASSLLRDYGYTF	TRBV7-9	-	TRBJ1-2	-
TGCGCCAGCAGCCAAGGGCAGGCCCGCGAACTGAACACTGAAGCTTTCTTT	CASSQGQARELNTEAFF	TRBV4-3	-	TRBJ1-1	-
TGCGCCAGCAGCTCCGGGACTAGCGGGAAAAATGAGCAGTTCTTC	CASSSGTSGKNEQFF	TRBV5-1	-	TRBJ2-1	TRBD2
TGTGCCAGCAGCCGGGGGGGTCCGCTTCTAGCGGGAGGCAGGAACGAGCAGTACTTC	CASSRGGPLLAGGRNEQYF	TRBV5-6	few	TRBJ2-7	TRBD2
TGTGCCAGCAGCTTATTTGTGACAGGCGCCTACAATGAGCAGTTCTTC	CASSLFVTGAYNEQFF	TRBV7-9	-	TRBJ2-1	-
TGTGCCAGCAGCCTAATACAGGGAAACTATGGCTACACCTTC	CASSLIQGNYGYTF	TRBV13	-	TRBJ1-2	-
TGTGCCATCAGTGAGTCGGGACAGTATGATTCACCCCTCCACTTT	CAISESGQYDSPLHF	TRBV10-3	-	TRBJ1-6	TRBD1
TGCAGCGCCGTAGCGGGAGGGGGTAAGAATGAGCAGTTCTTC	CSAVAGGGKNEQFF	TRBV29-1	-	TRBJ2-1	TRBD2
TGTGCCAGCAGCTTAGGGGGGTCGAATTCACCCCTCCACTTT	CASSLGGSNSPLHF	TRBV5-6	-	TRBJ1-6	-
TGTGCCAGTAGTATCCCAGGGGTGGTGGAGACCCAGTACTTC	CASSIPGVVETQYF	TRBV19	few	TRBJ2-5	-
TGTGCCAGCAGCATCGAGGACAGGGAAGCTAACTATGGCTACACCTTC	CASSIEDREANYGYTF	TRBV21-1	-	TRBJ1-2	-
TGTGCCAGCAGCTTAGGGGGCGGGGCGGGCGAGCAGTACTTC	CASSLGGGAGEQYF	TRBV7-9	once	TRBJ2-7	-
TGTGCCAGCAGCTTAGACCTAGACAGGGAAGGTTTTGCAGATACGCAGTATTTT	CASSLDLDREGFADTQYF	TRBV11-2	-	TRBJ2-3	TRBD1
TGTGCCAGCACCGTACAGGGAATGGGGCCCGAGCAGTACTTC	CASTVQGMGPEQYF	TRBV28	-	TRBJ2-7	-
TGTGCCAGCAGTCGGCACTCTCCCTACGAGCAGTACTTC	CASSRHSPYEQYF	TRBV2	-	TRBJ2-7	-